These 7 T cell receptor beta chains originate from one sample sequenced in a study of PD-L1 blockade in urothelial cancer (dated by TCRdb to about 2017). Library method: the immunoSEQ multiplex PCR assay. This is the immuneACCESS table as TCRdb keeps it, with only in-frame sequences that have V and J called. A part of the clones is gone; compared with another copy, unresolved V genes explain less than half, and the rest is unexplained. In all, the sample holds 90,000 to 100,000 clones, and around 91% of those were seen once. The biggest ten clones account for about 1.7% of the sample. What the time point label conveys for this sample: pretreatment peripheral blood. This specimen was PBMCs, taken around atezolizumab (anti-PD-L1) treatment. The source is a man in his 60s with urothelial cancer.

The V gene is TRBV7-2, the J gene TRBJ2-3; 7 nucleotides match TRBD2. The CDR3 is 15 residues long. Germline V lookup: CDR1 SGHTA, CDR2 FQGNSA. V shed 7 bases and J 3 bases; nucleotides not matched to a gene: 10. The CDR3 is CASTKGRAGTDTQYF. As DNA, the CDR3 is TGTGCCAGCACAAAGGGGAGGGCGGGGACAGATACGCAGTATTTT.

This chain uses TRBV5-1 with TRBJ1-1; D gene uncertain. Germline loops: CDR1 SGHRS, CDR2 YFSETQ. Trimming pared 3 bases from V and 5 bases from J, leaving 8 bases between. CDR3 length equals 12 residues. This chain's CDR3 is CASSSAGTEAFF. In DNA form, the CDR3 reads TGCGCCAGCAGCTCAGCCGGGACTGAAGCTTTCTTT.

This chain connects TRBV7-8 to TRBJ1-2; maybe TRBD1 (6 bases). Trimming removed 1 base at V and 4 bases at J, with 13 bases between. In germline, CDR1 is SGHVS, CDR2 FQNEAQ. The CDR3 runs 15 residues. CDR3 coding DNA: TGTGCCAGCAGCTTAGATCGGGGGGGCTTCTATGGCTACACCTTC. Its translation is CASSLDRGGFYGYTF.

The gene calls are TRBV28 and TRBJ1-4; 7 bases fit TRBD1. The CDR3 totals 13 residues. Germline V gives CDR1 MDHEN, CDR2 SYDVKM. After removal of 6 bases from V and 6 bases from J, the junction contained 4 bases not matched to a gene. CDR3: CASRRQGDEKLFF. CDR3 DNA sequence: TGTGCCAGCAGGAGACAGGGTGATGAAAAACTGTTTTTT.

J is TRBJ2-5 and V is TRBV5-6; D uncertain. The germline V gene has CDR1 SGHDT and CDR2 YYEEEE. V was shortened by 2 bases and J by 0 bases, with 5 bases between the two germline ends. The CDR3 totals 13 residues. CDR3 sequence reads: CASSFRDQETQYF. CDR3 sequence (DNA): TGTGCCAGCAGCTTCCGGGACCAAGAGACCCAGTACTTC. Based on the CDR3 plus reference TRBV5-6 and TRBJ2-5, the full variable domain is DAGVTQSPTHLIKTRGQQVTLRCSPKSGHDTVSWYQQALGQGPQFIFQYYEEEERQRGNFPDRFSGHQFPNYSSELNVNALLLGDSALYLCASSFRDQETQYFGPGTRLLVL.

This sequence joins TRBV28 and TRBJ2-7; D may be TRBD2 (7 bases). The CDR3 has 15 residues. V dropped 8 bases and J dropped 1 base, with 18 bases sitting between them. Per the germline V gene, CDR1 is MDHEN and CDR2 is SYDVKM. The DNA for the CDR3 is TGTGCCAGCCACAGTGGAGGGGGAGGGTCCTACGAGCAGTACTTC. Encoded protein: CASHSGGGGSYEQYF.

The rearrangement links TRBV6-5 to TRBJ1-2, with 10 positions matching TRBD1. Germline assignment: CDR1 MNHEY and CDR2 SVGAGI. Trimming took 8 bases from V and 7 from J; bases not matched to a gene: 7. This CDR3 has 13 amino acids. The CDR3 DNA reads TGTGCCAGCGCCTCAGGGACAGGGGCTGGCTACACCTTC. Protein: CASASGTGAGYTF.